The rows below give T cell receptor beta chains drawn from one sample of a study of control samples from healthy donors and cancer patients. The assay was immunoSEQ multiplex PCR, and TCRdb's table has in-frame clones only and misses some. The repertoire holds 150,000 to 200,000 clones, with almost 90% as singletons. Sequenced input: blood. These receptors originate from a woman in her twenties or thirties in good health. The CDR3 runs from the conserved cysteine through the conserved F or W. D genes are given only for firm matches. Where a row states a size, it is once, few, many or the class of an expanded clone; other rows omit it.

cdr3_nt: TGTGCCTCGGGGAGGGTCTCCGCAGATACGCAGTATTTT
cdr3_aa: CASGRVSADTQYF
j_call: TRBJ2-3
clone_size: NA
v_call: TRBV30
d_call: TRBD2

cdr3_nt: TGTGCCAGCAGCTATGGACTAGCGGGGGTGAACAATGAGCAGTTCTTC
cdr3_aa: CASSYGLAGVNNEQFF
j_call: TRBJ2-1
clone_size: NA
v_call: TRBV5-4
d_call: TRBD2

cdr3_nt: TGTGCCAGCAGCTCCCGACAGGGTTTCTCTGGGGCCAACGTCCTGACTTTC
cdr3_aa: CASSSRQGFSGANVLTF
j_call: TRBJ2-6
clone_size: NA
v_call: TRBV7-9
d_call: TRBD1

cdr3_nt: TGTGCCAGTAGTGTACCGGGGGTGATAGGAGCTTTCTTT
cdr3_aa: CASSVPGVIGAFF
j_call: TRBJ1-1
clone_size: once
v_call: TRBV19
d_call: NA

cdr3_nt: TGTGCCAGCAGTGAAGAAGGTGGGCGGCTATTCGAGCAGTTCTTC
cdr3_aa: CASSEEGGRLFEQFF
j_call: TRBJ2-1
clone_size: NA
v_call: TRBV6-1
d_call: NA

cdr3_nt: TGTGCCAGCCGGCAGGGCGTCTACGAGCAGTACTTC
cdr3_aa: CASRQGVYEQYF
j_call: TRBJ2-7
clone_size: NA
v_call: TRBV6-5
d_call: NA

cdr3_nt: TGCGCCAGCAGCTTGGTACAGACTAACTATGGCTACACCTTC
cdr3_aa: CASSLVQTNYGYTF
j_call: TRBJ1-2
clone_size: once
v_call: TRBV5-1
d_call: NA

cdr3_nt: TGTGCCAGCAGTGAATCCGAGGGATGGGAGACCCAGTACTTC
cdr3_aa: CASSESEGWETQYF
j_call: TRBJ2-5
clone_size: NA
v_call: TRBV25-1
d_call: NA

cdr3_nt: TGTGCCAGTAGTATTGGGACTAGCGGGAGGGGTAATGAGCAGTTCTTC
cdr3_aa: CASSIGTSGRGNEQFF
j_call: TRBJ2-1
clone_size: NA
v_call: TRBV19
d_call: TRBD2

cdr3_nt: TGCAGTGCTAGCCCCGCGGGACTAGCGTTCTTC
cdr3_aa: CSASPAGLAFF
j_call: TRBJ2-1
clone_size: NA
v_call: TRBV20-1
d_call: TRBD2

cdr3_nt: TGTGCCAGCAAAGGGTTGAACACTGAAGCTTTCTTT
cdr3_aa: CASKGLNTEAFF
j_call: TRBJ1-1
clone_size: once
v_call: TRBV6-5
d_call: NA

cdr3_nt: TGTGCCAGCAGCCAGGGCGGCCTTAGAGCAGATACGCAGTATTTT
cdr3_aa: CASSQGGLRADTQYF
j_call: TRBJ2-3
clone_size: NA
v_call: TRBV14
d_call: NA

cdr3_nt: TGTGCCAGCTCACCACCGCTGGGGGCTCTTATGAACACTGAAGCTTTCTTT
cdr3_aa: CASSPPLGALMNTEAFF
j_call: TRBJ1-1
clone_size: NA
v_call: TRBV18
d_call: NA

cdr3_nt: TGTGCCAGCAGCCGGGACAGGGATCAGCCCCAGCATTTT
cdr3_aa: CASSRDRDQPQHF
j_call: TRBJ1-5
clone_size: NA
v_call: TRBV6-5
d_call: TRBD1

cdr3_nt: TGCAGCGGCGGGGGACTTGCGGAAGAGACCCAGTACTTC
cdr3_aa: CSGGGLAEETQYF
j_call: TRBJ2-5
clone_size: NA
v_call: TRBV29-1
d_call: TRBD2

cdr3_nt: TGTGCCAGCAGTTTATGGGGGACAGAGAACACTGAAGCTTTCTTT
cdr3_aa: CASSLWGTENTEAFF
j_call: TRBJ1-1
clone_size: NA
v_call: TRBV28
d_call: TRBD1

cdr3_nt: TGTGCCAGCAGCCAAGGGGGCCAGGGGAACACTGAAGCTTTCTTT
cdr3_aa: CASSQGGQGNTEAFF
j_call: TRBJ1-1
clone_size: NA
v_call: TRBV3-1/TRBV3-2
d_call: NA

cdr3_nt: TGTGCCAGCAACCCCACATCAGGGACTAGCGGTCAAGAGACCCAGTACTTC
cdr3_aa: CASNPTSGTSGQETQYF
j_call: TRBJ2-5
clone_size: NA
v_call: TRBV21-1
d_call: NA

cdr3_nt: TGTGCCAGCAGCTTGGCGGGGAGGGCCCAAAACATTCAGTACTTC
cdr3_aa: CASSLAGRAQNIQYF
j_call: TRBJ2-4
clone_size: NA
v_call: TRBV5-6
d_call: TRBD2

cdr3_nt: TGTGCCAGCAGTTTACCGGGGAAGCAGACCCAGTACTTC
cdr3_aa: CASSLPGKQTQYF
j_call: TRBJ2-5
clone_size: NA
v_call: TRBV28
d_call: NA

cdr3_nt: TGTGCCTGGACTCGGCCGGGGGGTGCAGAGACCCAGTACTTC
cdr3_aa: CAWTRPGGAETQYF
j_call: TRBJ2-5
clone_size: once
v_call: TRBV30
d_call: TRBD2

cdr3_nt: TGTGCCAGCAGCTCGCCGGGACAGGGAGGGTATGGCTACACCTTC
cdr3_aa: CASSSPGQGGYGYTF
j_call: TRBJ1-2
clone_size: NA
v_call: TRBV7-9
d_call: TRBD1

cdr3_nt: TGTGCCAGTAGAGGGGGCTTTAACTACGAGCAGTACTTC
cdr3_aa: CASRGGFNYEQYF
j_call: TRBJ2-7
clone_size: NA
v_call: TRBV18
d_call: TRBD1

cdr3_nt: TGTGCCAGCTCACCAAGCTTACAGACACTAAACTATGGCTACACCTTC
cdr3_aa: CASSPSLQTLNYGYTF
j_call: TRBJ1-2
clone_size: NA
v_call: TRBV18
d_call: NA

cdr3_nt: TGTGCCAGCTCACCTTCAGGGACAGGGGATAGACAGTTCTTC
cdr3_aa: CASSPSGTGDRQFF
j_call: TRBJ2-1
clone_size: NA
v_call: TRBV18
d_call: TRBD1

cdr3_nt: TGTGCCAGCAGCTTATCGGCGGACTTAAACTATGGCTACACCTTC
cdr3_aa: CASSLSADLNYGYTF
j_call: TRBJ1-2
clone_size: NA
v_call: TRBV7-9
d_call: NA

cdr3_nt: TGTGCCCGTAATCAGTCGATTAAAGCCCGGACAGGGGTCCCCGGGGAGCTGTTTTTT
cdr3_aa: CARNQSIKARTGVPGELFF
j_call: TRBJ2-2
clone_size: NA
v_call: TRBV2
d_call: TRBD1

cdr3_nt: TGTGCCAGCAGCCAAGAGGCCGGCTGGAGCAATCAGCCCCAGCATTTT
cdr3_aa: CASSQEAGWSNQPQHF
j_call: TRBJ1-5
clone_size: NA
v_call: TRBV4-2
d_call: NA

cdr3_nt: TGTGCCAGCAGCTTTTTGGGCGGGGGGATCACAGATACGCAGTATTTT
cdr3_aa: CASSFLGGGITDTQYF
j_call: TRBJ2-3
clone_size: NA
v_call: TRBV11-2
d_call: TRBD2

cdr3_nt: TGTGCCAGCAGCCGAGATGTTGGACAGGGAGGGACTGAAGCTTTCTTT
cdr3_aa: CASSRDVGQGGTEAFF
j_call: TRBJ1-1
clone_size: NA
v_call: TRBV7-9
d_call: TRBD1

cdr3_nt: TGTGCCAGCAGTCCCTGGACAGGGGCAGCTTTCTTT
cdr3_aa: CASSPWTGAAFF
j_call: TRBJ1-1
clone_size: NA
v_call: TRBV27
d_call: TRBD1

cdr3_nt: TGTGCCAGCAGTTATCTACGGAATTACGAGCAGTACTTC
cdr3_aa: CASSYLRNYEQYF
j_call: TRBJ2-7
clone_size: NA
v_call: TRBV6-2/TRBV6-3
d_call: NA

cdr3_nt: TGTGCCAGTAGTAACCGGGACAGGGGGACGGCGCATTCACCCCTCCACTTT
cdr3_aa: CASSNRDRGTAHSPLHF
j_call: TRBJ1-6
clone_size: NA
v_call: TRBV19
d_call: TRBD1

cdr3_nt: TGCAGCGTTGAAGATCTCTGGCGACCTGAAGCTTTCTTT
cdr3_aa: CSVEDLWRPEAFF
j_call: TRBJ1-1
clone_size: NA
v_call: TRBV29-1
d_call: NA

cdr3_nt: TGTGCCACCAGTGCCCTCGGGCCTGAGCGAGAGACCCAGTACTTC
cdr3_aa: CATSALGPERETQYF
j_call: TRBJ2-5
clone_size: NA
v_call: TRBV24-1
d_call: NA

cdr3_nt: TGCAGCGTTTCATCCGGACAGGTTCACGAGCAGTACTTC
cdr3_aa: CSVSSGQVHEQYF
j_call: TRBJ2-7
clone_size: NA
v_call: TRBV29-1
d_call: TRBD1

cdr3_nt: TGTGCCAGCAGTTTGTCATCCGGGCCCCAGCATTTT
cdr3_aa: CASSLSSGPQHF
j_call: TRBJ1-5
clone_size: NA
v_call: TRBV12-3/TRBV12-4
d_call: NA

cdr3_nt: TGTGCCAGCAGTAGTATGGGAGTTGGTAATGAAAAACTGTTTTTT
cdr3_aa: CASSSMGVGNEKLFF
j_call: TRBJ1-4
clone_size: NA
v_call: TRBV28
d_call: NA

cdr3_nt: TGTGCCAGCAGCCCAGCAGTACCGGGAGAGACCCAGTACTTC
cdr3_aa: CASSPAVPGETQYF
j_call: TRBJ2-5
clone_size: NA
v_call: TRBV5-6
d_call: NA

cdr3_nt: TGTGCCAGCAGCGCAGGGACTAGCGGGATTACCGGGGAGCTGTTTTTT
cdr3_aa: CASSAGTSGITGELFF
j_call: TRBJ2-2
clone_size: once
v_call: TRBV7-9
d_call: TRBD2

cdr3_nt: TGCGCCAGCAGCTTCCCCCGCACGGGACAGACTAACTATGGCTACACCTTC
cdr3_aa: CASSFPRTGQTNYGYTF
j_call: TRBJ1-2
clone_size: NA
v_call: TRBV5-1
d_call: TRBD1

cdr3_nt: TGCACCAGCAGCCGGGCCGGGGCGATCCAAGAGACCCAGTACTTC
cdr3_aa: CTSSRAGAIQETQYF
j_call: TRBJ2-5
clone_size: NA
v_call: TRBV1
d_call: NA

cdr3_nt: TGTGCCAGCAGCCAAGACAGGGCCAGGGAAAAACTGTTTTTT
cdr3_aa: CASSQDRAREKLFF
j_call: TRBJ1-4
clone_size: once
v_call: TRBV4-2
d_call: NA

cdr3_nt: TGTGCCAGCTTGCAGTCGGGCGGGGGACGTGAGCAGTTCTTC
cdr3_aa: CASLQSGGGREQFF
j_call: TRBJ2-1
clone_size: NA
v_call: TRBV18
d_call: TRBD2

cdr3_nt: TGCAGTGCTAGGTTGGGTATTAAGGCTTTCTTT
cdr3_aa: CSARLGIKAFF
j_call: TRBJ1-1
clone_size: NA
v_call: TRBV20-1
d_call: NA

cdr3_nt: TGTGCCACCAGCCCCCCGGACAGGGCGGGTCAGCCCCAGCATTTT
cdr3_aa: CATSPPDRAGQPQHF
j_call: TRBJ1-5
clone_size: NA
v_call: TRBV15
d_call: TRBD1

cdr3_nt: TGTGCCAGCTCACCACCGACAGCGGGTTCCTACGAGCAGTACTTC
cdr3_aa: CASSPPTAGSYEQYF
j_call: TRBJ2-7
clone_size: NA
v_call: TRBV18
d_call: NA